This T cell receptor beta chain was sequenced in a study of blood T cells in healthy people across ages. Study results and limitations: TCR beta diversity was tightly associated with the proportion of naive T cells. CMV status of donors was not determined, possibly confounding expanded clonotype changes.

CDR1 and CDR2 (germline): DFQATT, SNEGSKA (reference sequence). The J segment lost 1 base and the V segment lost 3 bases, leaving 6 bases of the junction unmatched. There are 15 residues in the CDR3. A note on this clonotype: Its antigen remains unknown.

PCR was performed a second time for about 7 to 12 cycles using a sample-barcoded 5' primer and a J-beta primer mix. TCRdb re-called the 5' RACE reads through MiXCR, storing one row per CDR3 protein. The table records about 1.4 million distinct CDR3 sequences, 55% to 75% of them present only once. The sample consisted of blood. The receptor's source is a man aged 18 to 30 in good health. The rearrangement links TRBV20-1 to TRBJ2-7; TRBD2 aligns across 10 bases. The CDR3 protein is CSARSASGGSYEQYF. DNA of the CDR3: TGCAGTGCTAGGTCCGCTAGCGGGGGATCCTACGAGCAGTACTTC.